Listed here is a single T cell receptor beta chain. This entry is derived from a study of blood T cell dynamics during melanoma immunotherapy. Study-wide background: Standard first-line treatment here was pembrolizumab or nivolumab plus ipilimumab in metastatic melanoma.

Stated time point: week 3, after first cycle of checkpoint inhibitor. Sampling occurred pretreatment (T0) and at week 3 (W3), after cycle one of checkpoint blockade. Disease control meant complete response, partial response or stable disease at 12 weeks. No patient had earlier systemic cancer treatment, concurrent immunosuppressants, or another active cancer. In germline, CDR1 is SGHTA, CDR2 FQGTGA. The CDR3 sequence is 14 residues long. Trimming removed 1 base at V and 7 bases at J, with 8 bases between. Produced via immunoSEQ multiplex PCR; TCRdb's table is partial and in-frame only. The sample carries some 20,000 clones, nearly 90% recorded once.

The chain combines TRBV7-3 with TRBJ1-6; tentative D call: TRBD1 (5 bases). This sequence originates from a human donor with melanoma. The sequencing used blood, collected from a patient treated with checkpoint blockade. The CDR3 DNA reads TGTGCCAGCAGCTTAAATGCAGGGAATTCACCCCTCCACTTT. Translation: CASSLNAGNSPLHF.